The 18 T cell receptor beta chains in this list originate from one sample, sequenced in a study of shared clonotypes between healthy human individuals (dated by TCRdb to the early 2020s). For the CD8 naive samples, CD45RO-negative cells were positively selected for CCR7, yielding a CD45RA+CCR7+ population from which TemRA cells were excluded. Libraries were made using the immunoSEQ multiplex PCR assay. TCRdb re-hosts the immuneACCESS table, in-frame sequences only. Its copies lack some clones; in the studies checked, an unresolved V gene accounts for under half of them, and the cause for the rest is not known. This sample comprises more than 500,000 clones, about 95% of them detected only once. The ten largest clonotypes hold 0.11% of the sample. Sequencing used naive CD8+ T cells sorted from blood. What the cell subset or site label conveys for this sample: CD45RA+CCR7+. These receptor sequences come from a woman in her twenties or thirties in good health.

V and J are TRBV7-9 and TRBJ2-2; perhaps TRBD2 as D (6 bases). The length of the CDR3 is 17 residues. V was cut by 2 bases and J by 7 bases, with 20 bases left in between. CDR1 SEHNR and CDR2 FQNEAQ come from the germline V gene (reference sequence). The CDR3 DNA reads as TGTGCCAGCAGCTTAAGTCCGGGGGTGGAGGAATTCGGGGAGCTGTTTTTT. Its protein is CASSLSPGVEEFGELFF.

In DNA form, the CDR3 reads TGTGCCAGCAGCTTAGACATAAGAGATGAGCAGTTCTTC. Translation gives CASSLDIRDEQFF. V and J are TRBV6-5 and TRBJ2-1; D is unresolved. The CDR3 is made up of 13 amino acids. Per the germline V gene, CDR1 is MNHEY and CDR2 is SVGAGI. V was shortened by 6 bases and J by 8 bases, with 14 bases between the two germline ends.

CDR3 coding DNA: TGTGCCAGCAGTCCTGGAGACCCGACTAGCGGGACTGCAGATACGCAGTATTTT. Translating gives CASSPGDPTSGTADTQYF. The V gene is TRBV27, the J gene TRBJ2-3; the match to TRBD2 covers 11 bases. After removal of 5 bases from V and 4 bases from J, the junction contained 14 bases not matched to a gene. Germline CDR1 and CDR2: MNHEY and SMNVEV (reference sequence). The CDR3 extends over 18 amino acids.

The V and J genes are TRBV29-1 and TRBJ2-3; 13 bases agree with TRBD2. The CDR3 contains 13 residues. Germline V gives CDR1 SQVTM, CDR2 ANQGSEA. The CDR3 DNA sequence: TGCAGTGGACTAGCGGGAGAAACAGATACGCAGTATTTT. Translating it yields CSGLAGETDTQYF.

The V call is TRBV19, the J call TRBJ2-3; TRBD1 matches 9 bases. V was clipped by 7 bases and J by 4 bases; unmatched bases: 6. CDR1 and CDR2 from the germline V gene are LNHDA and SQIVND (reference sequence). The CDR3 is 14 residues long. The chain's CDR3 is CASTDGQGPDTQYF. CDR3 coding DNA: TGTGCCAGTACTGACGGACAGGGGCCAGATACGCAGTATTTT.

This chain joins TRBV2 and TRBJ1-2; D is possibly TRBD1 (6 bases). The CDR3 length is 11 residues. Trimming removed 6 bases from V and 8 bases from J, with 10 bases in between. Germline assignment: CDR1 SNHLY and CDR2 FYNNEI. The CDR3 DNA is TGTGCCAGCAGATCAGGGGACGGCTACACCTTC. Translation: CASRSGDGYTF.

The gene calls are TRBV15 and TRBJ1-2; D is uncertain. Deletions cut 5 bases from V and 5 bases from J, with 21 bases between. This CDR3 is 16 amino acids long. Germline CDR1 and CDR2: LNHNV and YYDKDF (reference sequence). DNA of the CDR3: TGTGCCACCAGCCCAGGCGGCGAGGGCTCTAGATATGGCTACACCTTC. It translates to CATSPGGEGSRYGYTF.

The chain employs TRBV7-9 and TRBJ1-3; no clear D gene. The CDR3 spans 12 residues. The V end lost 4 bases, the J end lost 2 bases, and 3 bases lay between the germline ends. Germline CDR1 is SEHNR and CDR2 is FQNEAQ (reference sequence). The DNA for the CDR3 is TGTGCCAGCAGCTCAACTGGAAACACCATATATTTT. Translation gives CASSSTGNTIYF.

The J gene is TRBJ2-3, the V gene TRBV28; D ambiguous. V was cut by 4 bases and J by 5 bases, with 10 bases left in between. The CDR3 spans 13 residues. Germline values: CDR1 MDHEN, CDR2 SYDVKM. The CDR3 sequence is CASSSTRRDTQYF. CDR3 nucleotides: TGTGCCAGCAGTTCTACAAGGAGAGATACGCAGTATTTT.

The CDR3 sequence: CASSWAGQAYTQYF. CDR3 coding DNA: TGTGCCAGCAGCTGGGCGGGACAGGCGTATACGCAGTATTTT. The chain employs TRBV5-4 and TRBJ2-3; 8 bases map to TRBD1. Trimming cost V 3 bases and J 7 bases; bases outside gene matches: 7. The CDR3 extends over 14 amino acids. Looked up from germline, CDR1 is SGHNT and CDR2 is YYREEE (reference sequence). Full variable domain (remainder filled in from reference TRBV5-4 and TRBJ2-3): ETGVTQSPTHLIKTRGQQVTLRCSSQSGHNTVSWYQQALGQGPQFIFQYYREEENGRGNFPPRFSGLQFPNYSSELNVNALELDDSALYLCASSWAGQAYTQYFGPGTRLTVL.

The chain uses TRBV28 and TRBJ1-3, with D maybe TRBD1 (5 bases). This CDR3 has 14 residues. V lost 3 bases and J lost 8, with 14 bases in between. Germline values: CDR1 MDHEN, CDR2 SYDVKM. Here the CDR3 DNA reads TGTGCCAGCAGTTTCGGGGGAGTGGGATACACCATATATTTT. Its protein product is CASSFGGVGYTIYF.

The chain uses TRBV16 and TRBJ1-5; TRBD1 matches at 11 bases. The CDR3 extends over 14 amino acids. Germline V gene lookup returns CDR1 KGHSY and CDR2 FQNENV. The J segment lost 6 bases and the V segment lost 7 bases, leaving 5 bases of the junction unmatched. This CDR3 is CASTEDRGLQPQHF. The CDR3 nucleotides are TGTGCCAGCACCGAGGACAGGGGGCTTCAGCCCCAGCATTTT. The variable domain in full, with the rest retrieved from reference TRBV16 and TRBJ1-5, is GEEVAQTPKHLVRGEGQKAKLYCAPIKGHSYVFWYQQVLKNEFKFLISFQNENVFDETGMPKERFSAKCLPNSPCSLEIQATKLEDSAVYFCASTEDRGLQPQHFGDGTRLSIL.

The chain combines TRBV28 with TRBJ2-7, with no clear D. The V end was cut by 2 bases, the J end by 1 base, with 6 bases between. The CDR3 contains 13 residues. Germline V CDR1 and CDR2: MDHEN, SYDVKM. The CDR3 loop reads CASSLTRSYEQYF. The CDR3, as DNA: TGTGCCAGCAGTTTAACAAGGTCCTACGAGCAGTACTTC.

This sequence joins TRBV28 and TRBJ1-2; D is unclear. V was trimmed by 3 bases and J by 2 bases, leaving 10 bases between them. CDR1 is MDHEN, CDR2 SYDVKM, per germline. This CDR3 region has 14 residues. The CDR3 DNA sequence: TGTGCCAGCAGTTTTAGGGAGATAAACTATGGCTACACCTTC. This gives the protein CASSFREINYGYTF.

V usage is TRBV9 and J usage is TRBJ1-1, with 7 nucleotides matching TRBD1. This CDR3 is built from 14 residues. With V trimmed by 2 bases and J by 4 bases, 5 bases remained unmatched. CDR1 is SGDLS, CDR2 YYNGEE, per germline. CDR3 loop: CASSVRGGSTEAFF. CDR3 nucleotides: TGTGCCAGCAGCGTCAGGGGGGGGTCCACTGAAGCTTTCTTT.

The chain recombines TRBV27 with TRBJ1-5; TRBD1 agrees at 12 bases. This CDR3 has 18 residues. The V gene end was trimmed by 5 bases and the J gene end by 9 bases; junction bases not matched to a gene: 17. Germline CDR1 reads MNHEY; CDR2 reads SMNVEV (reference sequence). This CDR3 is CASSPGTGGAGWLTPQHF. In DNA, the CDR3 is TGTGCCAGCAGTCCCGGGACAGGGGGCGCAGGGTGGCTGACGCCCCAGCATTTT.

J is TRBJ2-7 and V is TRBV6-1; 9 bases map to TRBD1. V shed 4 bases and J 3 bases; nucleotides not matched to a gene: 7. Germline-derived CDR1 and CDR2 are MNHNS and SASEGT. CDR3 length: 15 amino acids. CDR3 sequence (DNA): TGTGCCAGCAGTGCAAAACCGGGACAGGGCTACGAGCAGTACTTC. Translation: CASSAKPGQGYEQYF.

V is TRBV5-6 and J is TRBJ2-1; 9 bases line up with TRBD1. Germline-derived CDR1 and CDR2 are SGHDT and YYEEEE. The CDR3 is 13 amino acids. V shed 3 bases and J 7 bases; nucleotides not matched to a gene: 2. The CDR3 sequence is CASSWDRENEQFF. The CDR3 nucleotides read TGTGCCAGCAGCTGGGACAGGGAGAATGAGCAGTTCTTC.